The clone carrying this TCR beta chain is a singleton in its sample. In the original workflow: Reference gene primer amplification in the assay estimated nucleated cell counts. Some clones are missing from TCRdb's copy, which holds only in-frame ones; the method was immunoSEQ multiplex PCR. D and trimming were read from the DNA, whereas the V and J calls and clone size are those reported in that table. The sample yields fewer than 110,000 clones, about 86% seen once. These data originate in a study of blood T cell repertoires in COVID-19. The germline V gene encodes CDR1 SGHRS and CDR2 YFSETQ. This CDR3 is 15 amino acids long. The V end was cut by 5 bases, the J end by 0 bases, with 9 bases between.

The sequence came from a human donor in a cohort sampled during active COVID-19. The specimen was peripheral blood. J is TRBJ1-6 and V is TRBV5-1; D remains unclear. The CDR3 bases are TGCGCCAGCAGTGACAAGAGCTCCTATAATTCACCCCTCCACTTT. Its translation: CASSDKSSYNSPLHF.